This T cell receptor (beta chain) originates from a study of relationships among human T cell subsets. The CDR3 consists of 12 residues. Germline CDR1 WSHSY, CDR2 SAAADI. Trimming removed 4 bases at V and 6 bases at J, with 10 bases between. Whole-study results and caveats: Th1, Th2 and regulatory subsets overlapped substantially in CDR3 sequences. Regulatory and Th2 subsets had few clones over 100 reads, unlike CD8+ cytotoxic cells.

The CD8+ T cells came from negative anti-CD4 multisort bead selection followed by positive anti-CD8 selection. Magnetic beads coated with subset-specific antibodies isolated the T cell subsets. From mRNA, alpha and beta CDR3 regions were amplified using semiquantitative ARM-PCR. Tagged nested gene-specific primers were used first, then communal superprimers amplified exponentially. TCRdb redid the calling of the multiplex PCR reads with MiXCR, one entry per CDR3 protein. The sample comprises some 5,400 distinct CDR3 sequences, roughly three fifths of which are singletons, and about three fifths rests with the top ten. As concerns this clonotype: Its antigen is currently unknown.

Source material: CD8+ T cells sorted from blood. The sequence was obtained from a man aged 35 to 55 in good health. This rearrangement joins TRBV10-2 to TRBJ2-7; D call uncertain. The CDR3 DNA reads as TGCGCCAGCAGTGGTAAAGGCTTCGAGCAGTACTTC. Translating gives CASSGKGFEQYF.